The T cell receptor (beta chain) under discussion was sequenced for a study of beta chain bispecific antibodies for T cell cancers. Study information: The leukemia lines expressed TRBV12-3 (Jurkat) and TRBV5-5 (HPB-ALL).

TCRdb analysed the 5' RACE reads with MiXCR anew, one entry per CDR3 protein. The table has 20,000 or so distinct CDR3 sequences, approximately 2.4% seen once. Study conclusions and caveats: Anti-TRBV5-5 antibody staining may include highly similar TRBV5-6 cells. Most targeted TRBV signal came from the leukemia cell line cells, not normal T cells.

Blood mononuclear cells were expanded for three to four days using either OKT3 anti-CD3 antibody or CD3/CD28 beads. The germline V gene encodes CDR1 LGHDT and CDR2 YNNKEL (reference sequence). This CDR3 has 12 amino acids. V dropped 8 bases and J dropped 0 bases, with 8 bases sitting between them. This clonotype was detected many times. Antigen specificity is unknown. This chain links TRBV3-1 with TRBJ2-7; perhaps D is TRBD1 or TRBD2 (5 bases each). The clonotype was recovered from a human donor in good health. Some clones in this sample may be carry-over from other donors' samples. The sample comprised healthy donor T cells cultured with leukemia cells. The CDR3 nucleotides read TGTGCCAGCCTGGGGGACTCCTACGAGCAGTACTTC. Its translation is CASLGDSYEQYF.